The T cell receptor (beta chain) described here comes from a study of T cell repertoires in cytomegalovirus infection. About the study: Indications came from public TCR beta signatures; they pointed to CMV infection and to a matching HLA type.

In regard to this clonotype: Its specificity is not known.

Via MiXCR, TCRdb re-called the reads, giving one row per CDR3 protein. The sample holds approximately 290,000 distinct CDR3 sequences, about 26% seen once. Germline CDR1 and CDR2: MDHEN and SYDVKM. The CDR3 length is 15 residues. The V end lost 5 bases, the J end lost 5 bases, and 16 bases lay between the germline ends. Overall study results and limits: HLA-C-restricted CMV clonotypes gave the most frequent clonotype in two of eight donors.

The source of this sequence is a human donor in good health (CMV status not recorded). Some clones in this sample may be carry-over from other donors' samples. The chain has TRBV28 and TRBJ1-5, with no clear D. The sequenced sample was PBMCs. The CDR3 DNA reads TGTGCCAGCAGTGCGGTGACGGCCGGGGATCAGCCCCAGCATTTT. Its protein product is CASSAVTAGDQPQHF.